This T cell receptor (beta chain) was obtained from a study of cytomegalovirus exposure and HLA in healthy donors. 60 Vbeta and 13 Jbeta primers were used in PCR. Method: immunoSEQ multiplex PCR; TCRdb's copy keeps in-frame clones and lacks some. The sample consists of roughly 200,000 clones, 75% to 85% of them appearing once. This CDR3 has 13 amino acids. Material for sequencing was PBMCs. The chain carries TRBV12-2 and TRBJ1-1. TRBV12-2 is shown as a pseudogene. The TCR originated in a boy younger than 18 in good health and CMV-seronegative. The CDR3 DNA is TGTGCCCCGTCTGCGGTGGCGGGCACTGAAGCTTTCTTT. Translation gives CAPSAVAGTEAFF.